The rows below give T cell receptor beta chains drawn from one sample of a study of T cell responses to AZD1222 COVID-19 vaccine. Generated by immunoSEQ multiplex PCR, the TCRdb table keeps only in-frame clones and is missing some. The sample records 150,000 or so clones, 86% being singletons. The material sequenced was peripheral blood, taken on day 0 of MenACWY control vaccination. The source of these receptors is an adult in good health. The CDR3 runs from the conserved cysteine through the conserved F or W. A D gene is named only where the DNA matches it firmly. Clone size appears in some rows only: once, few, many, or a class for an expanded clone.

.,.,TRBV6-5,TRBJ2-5,TGTGCCAGCAGTCGTGAGGGGGAGACCCAGTACTTC,CASSREGETQYF
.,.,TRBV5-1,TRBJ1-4,TGCGCCAGCAGCGGTGAACCGAACAGGGAACTGTTTTTT,CASSGEPNRELFF
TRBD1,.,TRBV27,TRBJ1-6,TGTGCCAGCAGTGGACAGGGGCTCAGGTCACCCCTCCACTTT,CASSGQGLRSPLHF
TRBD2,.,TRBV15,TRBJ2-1,TGTGCCACCAGCCCCTTGGGAGCGGGGGGGCGAAACAATGAGCAGTTCTTC,CATSPLGAGGRNNEQFF
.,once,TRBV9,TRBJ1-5,TGTGCCAGCAGCCCCAGACCGGGGGCTGGGCAGCCCCAGCATTTT,CASSPRPGAGQPQHF
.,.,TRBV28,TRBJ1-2,TGTGCCAGCAGTTTGTGGAAGAACTATGGCTACACCTTC,CASSLWKNYGYTF
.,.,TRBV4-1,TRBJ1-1,TGCGCCAGCAGACTCGGGGAGGGTTTGGAAACTGAAGCTTTCTTT,CASRLGEGLETEAFF
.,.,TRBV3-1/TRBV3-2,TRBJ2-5,TGTGCCAGCAGCCAATCCCTAGCCGGGACAACAAAACAAGAGACCCAGTACTTC,CASSQSLAGTTKQETQYF
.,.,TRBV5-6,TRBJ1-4,TGTGCCAGCAGCTTGGGGAACAGGGCAGCGAGCGAAAAACTGTTTTTT,CASSLGNRAASEKLFF
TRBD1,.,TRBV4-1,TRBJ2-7,TGCGCCAGCAGCCTCCGGGACAGGGGATACGAGCAGTACTTC,CASSLRDRGYEQYF
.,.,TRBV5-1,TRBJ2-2,TGCGCCAGCAGCTTGGTTATAGCTGTTAGAGGGGAGCTGTTTTTT,CASSLVIAVRGELFF
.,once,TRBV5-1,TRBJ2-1,TGCGCCAGCAGCTTGGCCCCAGGTCTCAATGAGCAGTTCTTC,CASSLAPGLNEQFF
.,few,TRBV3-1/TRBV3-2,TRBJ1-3,TGTGCCAGCAGCTCCACTCACGGTCTTGGAAACACCATATATTTT,CASSSTHGLGNTIYF
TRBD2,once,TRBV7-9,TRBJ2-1,TGTGCCAGCAGCTTATCGGAGGCGGGGGGGCCGAAGAATGAGCAGTTCTTC,CASSLSEAGGPKNEQFF
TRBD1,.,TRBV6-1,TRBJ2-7,TGTGCCAGCAGTGAAGGGACAGGCCTCGGCTACGAGCAGTACTTC,CASSEGTGLGYEQYF
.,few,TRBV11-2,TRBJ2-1,TGTGCCAGCGGTGAGTTCGATGAGCAGTTCTTC,CASGEFDEQFF
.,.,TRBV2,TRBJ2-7,TGTGCCAGCACCGAATATCCCTACGAGCAGTACTTC,CASTEYPYEQYF
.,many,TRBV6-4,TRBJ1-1,TGTGCCAGCAGTGACTCGTCGAAGCTCACTGAAGCTTTCTTT,CASSDSSKLTEAFF
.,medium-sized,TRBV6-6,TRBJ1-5,TGTGCCAGCAGTTATCAGGAGAATCAGCCCCAGCATTTT,CASSYQENQPQHF
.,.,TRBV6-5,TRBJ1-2,TGTGCCAGCAGTTCCCCCCAGGGGGGCTACACCTTC,CASSSPQGGYTF
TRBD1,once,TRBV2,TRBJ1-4,TGTGCCAGCAGTTTGACAGGGCGGGATGAAAAACTGTTTTTT,CASSLTGRDEKLFF
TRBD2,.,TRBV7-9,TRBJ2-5,TGTGCCAGCAGCCCCCGGACTAGCGGGAGACGGGAGACCCAGTACTTC,CASSPRTSGRRETQYF
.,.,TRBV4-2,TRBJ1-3,TGTGCCAGCAGCCAAGAAGACAACACAGCCGAATACGGAAACACCATATATTTT,CASSQEDNTAEYGNTIYF
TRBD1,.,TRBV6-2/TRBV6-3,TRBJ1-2,TGTGCCAGCAGGCCTCCGGGACAGGGGGCAGGAGGCTACACCTTC,CASRPPGQGAGGYTF
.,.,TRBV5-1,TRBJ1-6,TGCGCCAGCAGCTTGGGGGGAACGGGTGAGGAGGCCCTCCACTTT,CASSLGGTGEEALHF
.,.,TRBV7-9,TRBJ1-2,TGTGCCAGCAGCTTACTTGCTAACTATGGCTACACCTTC,CASSLLANYGYTF
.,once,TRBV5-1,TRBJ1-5,TGCGCCAGCAGCATAGGCCGGGGTAATCAGCCCCAGCATTTT,CASSIGRGNQPQHF